These 8 T cell receptor beta chains originate from one sample sequenced in a study of blood T cell repertoires in COVID-19. The method was immunoSEQ multiplex PCR; TCRdb's version includes in-frame clones alone and lacks a portion of them. Found here are a few hundred thousand clones, over 65% of them singletons; the top ten hold over 3%. The sample taken for sequencing was peripheral blood. These receptor sequences come from a woman older than 75 with acute or convalescent COVID-19.

The sample holds a few counts of this clone. The chain recombines TRBV6-1 with TRBJ1-2; the D is unclear. V was pared by 1 base and J by 3 bases, with 12 bases between. In germline, CDR1 is MNHNS, CDR2 SASEGT. The CDR3 has 15 residues. This CDR3 reads CASSEGWRFDYGYTF. For the CDR3, the DNA is TGTGCCAGCAGTGAAGGGTGGAGGTTCGACTATGGCTACACCTTC.

The chain couples TRBV6-6 to TRBJ1-4; D perhaps matches TRBD1 (6 bases). CDR1 MNHNY and CDR2 SVGAGI come from the germline V gene (reference sequence). The V end lost 2 bases, the J end lost 4 bases, and 14 bases lay between the germline ends. This CDR3 has 16 residues. CDR3 residues: CASSYGGTGYNEKLFF. CDR3 coding DNA: TGTGCCAGCAGTTACGGGGGAACAGGGTATAATGAAAAACTGTTTTTT.

The chain joins TRBV5-6 to TRBJ1-2; 8 bases map to TRBD1. The CDR3 is 15 residues long. V was pared by 6 bases and J by 4 bases, with 11 bases of the junction left unmatched. Germline CDR1 reads SGHDT; CDR2 reads YYEEEE. The CDR3 loop reads CASNRQGAGSYGYTF. CDR3 in DNA: TGTGCCAGCAACAGGCAGGGGGCAGGGAGCTATGGCTACACCTTC. The variable domain in full, completed from reference TRBV5-6 and TRBJ1-2, reads DAGVTQSPTHLIKTRGQQVTLRCSPKSGHDTVSWYQQALGQGPQFIFQYYEEEERQRGNFPDRFSGHQFPNYSSELNVNALLLGDSALYLCASNRQGAGSYGYTFGSGTRLTVV.

The CDR3 protein is CASSLGGASTGELFF. CDR3 DNA: TGCGCCAGCAGCTTAGGAGGGGCTAGCACCGGGGAGCTGTTTTTT. The chain employs TRBV5-1 and TRBJ2-2; TRBD2 is a possible D gene (6 bases). The germline V gene encodes CDR1 SGHRS and CDR2 YFSETQ. Trimming left V 2 bases short and J 4 bases short, with 12 bases between. This CDR3 is built from 15 residues. The whole variable domain, remainder taken from reference TRBV5-1 and TRBJ2-2, is KAGVTQTPRYLIKTRGQQVTLSCSPISGHRSVSWYQQTPGQGLQFLFEYFSETQRNKGNFPGRFSGRQFSNSRSEMNVSTLELGDSALYLCASSLGGASTGELFFGEGSRLTVL.

This sequence joins TRBV20-1 and TRBJ2-7; maybe TRBD2 (5 bases). Germline assignment: CDR1 DFQATT and CDR2 SNEGSKA (reference sequence). The CDR3 is 10 amino acids. The germline V and J ends were trimmed by 5 bases and 7 bases, with 9 bases remaining between them. The CDR3 DNA is TGCAGTGCTGCGGGTAGTGAGCAGTACTTC. The encoded protein is CSAAGSEQYF.

Regarding this clone: Other DNA sequences in this specimen translate into the identical CDR3. The chain uses TRBV3-1 (or the pseudogene TRBV3-2) and TRBJ1-5, with D tentatively TRBD1 (5 bases). V shed 1 base and J shed 6 bases, with 7 bases lying between them. The CDR3 length is 13 residues. From germline, CDR1 is LGHDT and CDR2 YNNKEL (reference sequence). This chain's CDR3 is CASSQAGSQPQHF. For the CDR3, the DNA is TGTGCCAGCAGCCAAGCAGGGTCTCAGCCCCAGCATTTT.

The V and J genes are TRBV5-1 and TRBJ2-1; no definite D call. V was pared by 2 bases and J by 6 bases, with 12 bases between. The germline V gene has CDR1 SGHRS and CDR2 YFSETQ. The CDR3 is made up of 14 amino acids. CDR3 in DNA: TGCGCCAGCAGCTTCGGAGACTTCCGCAATGAGCAGTTCTTC. Translating it yields CASSFGDFRNEQFF.

V usage is TRBV9 and J usage is TRBJ2-7; 7 bases agree with TRBD2. With V trimmed by 2 bases and J by 2 bases, 4 bases remained unmatched. Germline V gene sequence: CDR1 SGDLS, CDR2 YYNGEE. This CDR3 is built from 14 residues. This CDR3 is CASSVGGDTYEQYF. The CDR3 nucleotides read TGTGCCAGCAGCGTTGGGGGGGATACCTACGAGCAGTACTTC.